The 31 T cell receptor beta chains below all came from one sample that was sequenced in a study of cytomegalovirus exposure and HLA in healthy donors. Amplification used 60 Vbeta primers and 13 Jbeta primers. Method: immunoSEQ multiplex PCR; TCRdb's copy keeps in-frame clones and lacks some. The sample holds roughly 70,000 clones. Sequencing was done on a sample of PBMCs. The origin of the receptors is a female donor in good health and CMV-seropositive.

V and J are TRBV19 and TRBJ1-1, with a tentative D call TRBD1 (6 bases). This CDR3 has 13 amino acids. With 6 bases removed from V and 3 bases from J, the gap between germline ends came to 11 bases. Germline V CDR1 and CDR2: LNHDA, SQIVND (reference sequence). CDR3 in DNA: TGTGCCAGTAGCATTCAGGGGTACACTGAAGCTTTCTTT. Its protein product is CASSIQGYTEAFF.

V is TRBV6-1 and J is TRBJ2-5, with 9 bases lining up with TRBD1. CDR1 and CDR2 (germline): MNHNS, SASEGT. Germline trimming cut 6 bases from V and 5 bases from J; bases unmatched to any gene: 10. The CDR3 is 15 amino acids. The chain's CDR3 is CASSPGTGLFETQYF. The DNA of the CDR3 is TGTGCCAGCAGCCCCGGGACAGGGTTATTCGAGACCCAGTACTTC.

V gene TRBV29-1 combines with J gene TRBJ1-6; D is ambiguous. CDR1 SQVTM and CDR2 ANQGSEA come from the germline V gene. This CDR3 has 11 amino acids. V gave up 3 bases and J gave up 16 bases, with 13 bases separating them. The CDR3 protein is CSVELSGGLHF. The CDR3 bases are TGCAGCGTTGAGCTTTCGGGTGGGCTCCACTTT.

V and J are TRBV5-6 and TRBJ2-5, with 10 bases lining up with TRBD2. From germline, CDR1 is SGHDT and CDR2 YYEEEE. CDR3 length: 16 residues. J gave up 1 base and V 4 bases, and 7 bases lay outside the gene matches. The CDR3 loop reads CASSTLGLAVQETQYF. In DNA, the CDR3 is TGTGCCAGCAGCACCCTCGGACTAGCGGTCCAAGAGACCCAGTACTTC.

The chain recombines TRBV30 with TRBJ1-2, with D perhaps TRBD1 (6 bases). Trimming stripped 4 bases from V and 4 bases from J, with 10 bases between. Germline lookup yields CDR1 GTSNPN and CDR2 SVGIG (reference sequence). This CDR3 contains 12 residues. CDR3 DNA: TGTGCCTGGACAAGGGGGTCCTATGGCTACACCTTC. It translates to CAWTRGSYGYTF.

Here the CDR3 reads CASSSVGDSYEQYF. In nucleotides, the CDR3 is TGTGCCAGCAGCTCCGTAGGGGACTCCTACGAGCAGTACTTC. The chain links TRBV27 to TRBJ2-7, with D possibly being TRBD1 (5 bases). The CDR3 spans 14 residues. CDR1 and CDR2 from the germline V gene are MNHEY and SMNVEV (reference sequence). V lost 6 bases to trimming and J lost 0 bases, with 12 bases between them.

The genes are TRBV9 and TRBJ1-1, with a possible D match to TRBD1 (6 bases). The germline V gene encodes CDR1 SGDLS and CDR2 YYNGEE. The CDR3 extends over 13 amino acids. Trimming shortened V by 3 bases and J by 3 bases, and 9 bases separated the two germline ends. The CDR3 reads CASSAGHHTEAFF. The CDR3 DNA follows: TGTGCCAGCAGCGCGGGACACCACACTGAAGCTTTCTTT.

The chain links TRBV6-1 to TRBJ2-2; a possible D gene is TRBD1 (5 bases). The CDR3 length is 15 residues. The V gene lost 10 bases and the J gene lost 7 bases, with 22 bases spanning the gap. Per germline, CDR1 MNHNS and CDR2 SASEGT. The CDR3 here is CATEPGRAVSGELFF. CDR3 sequence (DNA): TGTGCCACCGAACCCGGCAGGGCCGTGAGCGGGGAGCTGTTTTTT.

The CDR3 nucleotides are TGTGCCTGGAGTGGAGGGATCACCGGGGAGCTGTTTTTT. Protein product: CAWSGGITGELFF. This chain joins TRBV30 and TRBJ2-2; the D gene is possibly TRBD2 (5 bases). The CDR3 consists of 13 residues. V lost 1 base and J lost 4, with 7 bases in between. Germline CDR1 reads GTSNPN; CDR2 reads SVGIG (reference sequence).

The chain has TRBV6-6 and TRBJ2-1, with D unclear. This CDR3 has 13 residues. Trimming took off 5 bases at V and 10 bases at J, with 15 bases between the two ends. CDR1 is MNHNY, CDR2 SVGAGI, per germline (reference sequence). As DNA, the CDR3 is TGTGCCAGCAGTAGATCTAGTTCCGGAGAGCAGTTCTTC. Translation gives CASSRSSSGEQFF.

The chain is built from TRBV5-6 and TRBJ1-5, with D perhaps TRBD1 (5 bases). Trimming cost V 2 bases and J 4 bases, with 7 bases left between them. Germline V gene lookup returns CDR1 SGHDT and CDR2 YYEEEE. This CDR3 has 13 residues. As DNA, the CDR3 is TGTGCCAGCAGCTTTGGGGCGAATCAGCCCCAGCATTTT. Encoded protein: CASSFGANQPQHF.

V usage is TRBV18 and J usage is TRBJ2-1; D possibly corresponds to TRBD2 (5 bases). V lost 1 base, J lost 4 bases, and 14 bases lay in between. This CDR3 is 16 amino acids long. From germline, CDR1 is KGHSH and CDR2 LQKENI. CDR3 sequence reads: CASSPRTSSGYNEQFF. The CDR3 DNA is TGTGCCAGCTCACCACGCACTAGTTCTGGTTACAATGAGCAGTTCTTC. The full variable domain, its missing parts supplied by reference TRBV18 and TRBJ2-1, is NAGVMQNPRHLVRRRGQEARLRCSPMKGHSHVYWYRQLPEEGLKFMVYLQKENIIDESGMPKERFSAEFPKEGPSILRIQQVVRGDSAAYFCASSPRTSSGYNEQFFGPGTRLTVL.

This sequence joins TRBV4-3 and TRBJ2-5; 9 bases agree with TRBD2. With 0 bases clipped from V and 5 bases from J, the junction kept 4 bases outside the gene matches. The CDR3 runs to 15 residues. The germline CDR1 and CDR2 sequences are LGHNA and YSLEER. CDR3 region: CASSQDPSGTETQYF. Written as DNA, the CDR3 is TGCGCCAGCAGCCAAGATCCTAGCGGGACGGAGACCCAGTACTTC.

V usage is TRBV29-1 and J usage is TRBJ2-1, with D possibly matching TRBD1 (6 bases). Trimming pared 0 bases from V and 0 bases from J, leaving 15 bases between. CDR3 size: 17 residues. CDR1 SQVTM and CDR2 ANQGSEA come from the germline V gene. As DNA, the CDR3 is TGCAGCGTTGAAGAGTCAGGGGTCTTCTTCTCCTACAATGAGCAGTTCTTC. It is translated as CSVEESGVFFSYNEQFF.

The chain recombines TRBV28 with TRBJ2-1, with D uncertain. CDR1 and CDR2 from the germline V gene are MDHEN and SYDVKM. There are 13 residues in the CDR3. Trimming shortened V by 5 bases and J by 3 bases, and 8 bases separated the two germline ends. CDR3 DNA sequence: TGTGCCAGCAGTGTGAGACTCTACAATGAGCAGTTCTTC. It encodes CASSVRLYNEQFF.

The rearrangement joins TRBV5-4 to TRBJ1-4; 7 nucleotides agree with TRBD1. Germline V lookup: CDR1 SGHNT, CDR2 YYREEE (reference sequence). The J segment lost 8 bases and the V segment lost 0 bases, leaving 4 bases of the junction unmatched. The CDR3 spans 14 residues. The CDR3 reads CASSLDRGLEKLFF. The CDR3 coding sequence is TGTGCCAGCAGCTTGGACAGGGGCCTCGAAAAACTGTTTTTT. Using reference TRBV5-4 and TRBJ1-4 for the parts outside the CDR3, the full variable domain is ETGVTQSPTHLIKTRGQQVTLRCSSQSGHNTVSWYQQALGQGPQFIFQYYREEENGRGNFPPRFSGLQFPNYSSELNVNALELDDSALYLCASSLDRGLEKLFFGSGTQLSVL.

This chain connects TRBV5-1 to TRBJ1-3; no clear D gene. This CDR3 is 14 amino acids long. Germline CDR1 reads SGHRS; CDR2 reads YFSETQ. Trimming took 4 bases from V and 2 from J, leaving 10 bases between them. Here the CDR3 reads CASSPEGAGNTIYF. CDR3 coding DNA: TGCGCCAGCAGCCCGGAGGGAGCTGGAAACACCATATATTTT.

V is TRBV6-5 and J is TRBJ2-7, with D tentatively TRBD1 (6 bases). This CDR3 has 14 residues. The V gene lost 6 bases and the J gene lost 0 bases, with 12 bases spanning the gap. The V gene's germline CDR1 is MNHEY and CDR2 SVGAGI. The CDR3 DNA follows: TGTGCCAGCAGGGCTACAGGGAGCTCCTACGAGCAGTACTTC. Its translation is CASRATGSSYEQYF.

The chain is built from TRBV18 and TRBJ2-3, with 8 nucleotides matching TRBD2. The CDR3 sequence is 12 residues long. With V trimmed by 10 bases and J by 3 bases, 3 bases remained unmatched. Germline V CDR1 and CDR2: KGHSH, LQKENI. The CDR3 DNA sequence: TGTGCCACCCGGGGGGGGACAGATACGCAGTATTTT. Translated, it gives CATRGGTDTQYF.

About this clone itself: The germline gene is not matched at one end of the junction; a read error may be the cause. The genes are TRBV28 and TRBJ1-1, with TRBD1 matching 9 bases. The germline CDR1 and CDR2 sequences are MDHEN and SYDVKM. This CDR3 is 15 amino acids long. As DNA, the CDR3 is TGTGCCAGCAGTCTATGGACAGGGGTGAACACTGAAGCTTTCTTT. Translating it yields CASSLWTGVNTEAFF.

The rearrangement uses TRBV30 and TRBJ2-5; 11 positions match TRBD2. In germline, CDR1 is GTSNPN, CDR2 SVGIG (reference sequence). The trim removed 1 base at V and 4 bases at J, leaving 2 bases unmatched. The CDR3 is made up of 14 amino acids. The CDR3 nucleotides are TGTGCCTGGAGTGGTAGCGGGAGGGGAGAGACCCAGTACTTC. Translated: CAWSGSGRGETQYF.

The chain uses TRBV4-1 and TRBJ1-1; D not certain. Germline V gene data show CDR1 as MGHRA and CDR2 as YSYEKL. The CDR3 is 14 residues long. Deletions cut 2 bases from V and 7 bases from J, with 14 bases between. The CDR3 DNA is TGCGCCAGCAGCCAACTTCTGTCGGGTTTTGAAGCTTTCTTT. It codes for CASSQLLSGFEAFF.

J is TRBJ2-1 and V is TRBV7-2; TRBD2 is a possible D gene (6 bases). The CDR3 length is 12 residues. Germline CDR1 and CDR2: SGHTA and FQGNSA. V was cut by 1 base and J by 8 bases, with 6 bases left in between. CDR3 sequence (DNA): TGTGCCAGCAGCTTAGGGGACTATGAGCAGTTCTTC. Translating gives CASSLGDYEQFF.

The CDR3 reads CASRPGQQETQYF. CDR3 sequence (DNA): TGTGCCAGCAGGCCGGGACAGCAAGAGACCCAGTACTTC. This rearrangement joins TRBV6-1 to TRBJ2-5, with 7 bases lining up with TRBD1. Germline trimming cut 6 bases from V and 2 bases from J; bases unmatched to any gene: 3. Germline V gives CDR1 MNHNS, CDR2 SASEGT. CDR3 length: 13 amino acids.

V usage is TRBV18 and J usage is TRBJ2-7; 11 nucleotides align to TRBD2. Unmatched junction bases numbered 4, after V lost 4 bases and J lost 5 bases. The CDR3 covers 14 residues. CDR1 and CDR2 from the germline V gene are KGHSH and LQKENI. The CDR3 reads CASSQPGLADEQYF. The DNA for the CDR3 is TGTGCCAGCTCACAACCGGGACTAGCGGACGAGCAGTACTTC.

The chain joins TRBV2 to TRBJ1-2; 9 bases fit TRBD1. Per germline, CDR1 SNHLY and CDR2 FYNNEI. CDR3 length equals 13 residues. The V segment lost 7 bases and the J segment 7 bases; nucleotides outside the gene matches: 7. CDR3: CASTTGGFGGYTF. In DNA, the CDR3 is TGTGCCAGCACAACAGGGGGCTTCGGTGGCTACACCTTC.

The rearrangement links TRBV30 to TRBJ1-2; D ambiguous. The CDR3 runs 15 residues. Germline V lookup: CDR1 GTSNPN, CDR2 SVGIG (reference sequence). V gave up 6 bases and J gave up 3 bases, with 20 bases separating them. CDR3 nucleotides: TGTGCCTGCACTTCCGTTGGTGGTTCGGACTATGGCTACACCTTC. Translation: CACTSVGGSDYGYTF.

This chain uses TRBV4-3 with TRBJ1-6; tentative D call: TRBD1 (5 bases). Trimming stripped 3 bases from V and 4 bases from J, with 7 bases between. The CDR3 loop spans 14 amino acids. Germline CDR1 and CDR2: LGHNA and YSLEER. CDR3 protein: CASSQAGYNSPLHF. CDR3 in DNA: TGCGCCAGCAGCCAGGCAGGGTATAATTCACCCCTCCACTTT.

This chain links TRBV7-9 with TRBJ2-4; 7 bases agree with TRBD1. CDR1 SEHNR and CDR2 FQNEAQ come from the germline V gene (reference sequence). V dropped 5 bases and J dropped 7; count of bases not matched to a gene: 8. This CDR3 is built from 14 residues. The CDR3 DNA reads as TGTGCCAGCAGCCTGGGACAGCGGATGAACATTCAGTACTTC. Translated: CASSLGQRMNIQYF.

The gene calls are TRBV11-2 and TRBJ1-2, with 9 bases identical to TRBD1. V was pared by 4 bases and J by 6 bases, with 9 bases of the junction left unmatched. Germline V gene data show CDR1 as SGHAT and CDR2 as FQNNGV. There are 15 residues in the CDR3. CDR3 sequence: CASSSLGQGGDGYTF. DNA of the CDR3: TGTGCCAGCAGCTCCTTGGGACAGGGCGGCGATGGCTACACCTTC.

The chain recombines TRBV27 with TRBJ2-7; TRBD1 might be the D (6 bases). Germline V gene sequence: CDR1 MNHEY, CDR2 SMNVEV (reference sequence). The CDR3 sequence is 14 residues long. Trimming cost V 3 bases and J 5 bases, with 14 bases left between them. CDR3 in amino acids: CASSFGRGVHEQYF. The DNA of the CDR3 is TGTGCCAGCAGTTTCGGCAGGGGAGTACACGAGCAGTACTTC.